The 30 T cell receptor beta chains given below trace back to one sample, sequenced in a study of blood T cells in healthy people across ages (dated by TCRdb to 2015 to 2017). Libraries were built with 5' RACE. Sequenced using an Illumina HiSeq 2500. A second PCR of about 7 to 12 cycles was run with a J-beta primer mix and a sample-barcoded 5' primer. TCRdb trimmed public reads at Q25 via fastp, called clones via MiXCR and kept in-frame beta chains. Each CDR3 protein appears once, grouped with its most common genes and DNA. For this sample there are about 1,500,000 distinct CDR3 sequences; approximately 42% appear just once. Jointly, the top ten make up around 8% of the sample. Sequenced sample: blood. The receptors derive from a woman aged 18-35 years in good health.

The chain carries TRBV20-1 and TRBJ2-7, with 15 bases identical to TRBD2. Losses at the gene ends were 3 bases for V and 3 bases for J; bases not matched to a gene: 3. The CDR3 is made up of 15 amino acids. The germline V gene encodes CDR1 DFQATT and CDR2 SNEGSKA (reference sequence). The CDR3 loop is CSARGLAGGLYEQYF. CDR3 DNA: TGCAGTGCTAGGGGACTAGCGGGAGGTCTCTACGAGCAGTACTTC.

CDR3 coding DNA: TGTGCCAGCAGTTACTCGGCAGGGGGAGACAACTATGGCTACACCTTC. As protein: CASSYSAGGDNYGYTF. The V call is TRBV6-2 or TRBV6-3, the J call TRBJ1-2; 7 bases line up with TRBD1. CDR1 and CDR2 from the germline V gene are MNHEY and SVGEGT. The CDR3 runs to 16 residues. V dropped 0 bases and J dropped 2; count of bases not matched to a gene: 6.

This sequence joins TRBV20-1 and TRBJ1-1, with D possibly being TRBD1 (5 bases). The germline gives CDR1 DFQATT, CDR2 SNEGSKA (reference sequence). The CDR3 is made up of 11 amino acids. With 5 bases removed from V and 10 bases from J, the gap between germline ends came to 14 bases. The CDR3 region is CSAARVEGAFF. The CDR3 DNA is TGCAGTGCTGCCAGGGTCGAGGGAGCTTTCTTT.

The chain has TRBV20-1 and TRBJ2-7; a weak D match, TRBD1 (5 bases). Germline V lookup: CDR1 DFQATT, CDR2 SNEGSKA (reference sequence). This CDR3 is built from 12 residues. V gave up 5 bases and J gave up 5 bases, with 13 bases separating them. CDR3 residues: CSAYRGAHEQYF. The CDR3, as DNA: TGCAGTGCTTACCGTGGGGCGCACGAGCAGTACTTC.

This clonotype occurred a few times. The rearrangement joins TRBV7-9 to TRBJ2-3, with 12 nucleotides matching TRBD2. CDR1 is SEHNR, CDR2 FQNEAQ, per germline (reference sequence). The CDR3 has 18 residues. Losses at the gene ends were 6 bases for V and 2 bases for J; bases not matched to a gene: 12. The CDR3 protein is CASRPLQGTSGPTDTQYF. In nucleotides, the CDR3 is TGTGCCAGCAGGCCTTTACAAGGGACTAGCGGGCCCACAGATACGCAGTATTTT.

This clonotype was found a few times. The genes are TRBV20-1 and TRBJ2-3; no clear D. Per germline, CDR1 DFQATT and CDR2 SNEGSKA (reference sequence). The CDR3 is 12 amino acids. V was clipped by 8 bases and J by 4 bases, with 13 bases between them. The CDR3 region is CSPWSSSDTQYF. CDR3 nucleotide sequence: TGCAGTCCTTGGAGCTCTTCAGATACGCAGTATTTT.

This clonotype was observed a few times. The chain is built from TRBV6-6 and TRBJ2-1; TRBD2 aligns across 12 bases. Germline values: CDR1 MNHNY, CDR2 SVGAGI (reference sequence). V was pared by 2 bases and J by 7 bases, with 3 bases of the junction left unmatched. The CDR3 has 15 amino acids. CDR3 DNA: TGTGCCAGCAGTTACCCGACTAGCGGGGGTAATGAGCAGTTCTTC. Its translation: CASSYPTSGGNEQFF.

The chain recombines TRBV27 with TRBJ2-4; 9 bases map to TRBD1. With the DNA end fitting TRBJ2-7 better, the J assignment may be wrong. CDR1 and CDR2 from the germline V gene are MNHEY and SMNVEV (reference sequence). The CDR3 is 12 amino acids. CDR3 coding DNA: TGTGCCAACAAAACAGGGGGCGACGAGCAGTACTTC. This codes for CANKTGGDEQYF.

The table lists this clonotype with a few counts. The chain recombines TRBV10-3 with TRBJ2-5; 10 bases line up with TRBD2. The assigned J gene may be wrong: the sequence end matches TRBJ2-7 better. The V gene's germline CDR1 is ENHRY and CDR2 SYGVKD. The CDR3 loop spans 15 amino acids. The CDR3 loop reads CAITEGTSGASEQYF. DNA of the CDR3: TGTGCCATCACCGAGGGAACTAGCGGGGCTTCCGAGCAGTACTTC.

This rearrangement joins TRBV5-1 to TRBJ2-7; the match to TRBD1 covers 7 bases. The germline CDR1 and CDR2 sequences are SGHRS and YFSETQ. The CDR3 runs 12 residues. With 3 bases clipped from V and 9 bases from J, the junction kept 6 bases outside the gene matches. CDR3 bases: TGCGCCAGCAGCTCGGACAGGTATGGGCAGTACTTC. Its translation is CASSSDRYGQYF.

CDR3 DNA: TGCAGTGCTCCGGCGGCCTACGAGCAGTACTTC. The encoded protein is CSAPAAYEQYF. This sequence joins TRBV20-1 and TRBJ2-5; no definite D call. The DNA end is more similar to TRBJ2-7, so the J call may be wrong. CDR1 and CDR2 from the germline V gene are DFQATT and SNEGSKA (reference sequence). CDR3 size: 11 residues.

This clonotype was seen a few times. The chain uses TRBV4-1 and TRBJ2-7; D could derive from TRBD1 or TRBD2 (5 bases each). The V gene's germline CDR1 is MGHRA and CDR2 YSYEKL. CDR3 size: 14 residues. Trimming left V 2 bases short and J 2 bases short, with 10 bases between. The CDR3 bases are TGCGCCAGCAGCCAATGGGACGGCGCCTACGAGCAGTACTTC. Translation: CASSQWDGAYEQYF.

V usage is TRBV3-1 and J usage is TRBJ2-3; 11 bases line up with TRBD2. Germline V gene data show CDR1 as LGHDT and CDR2 as YNNKEL (reference sequence). This CDR3 is built from 15 residues. With V trimmed by 5 bases and J by 1 base, 2 bases remained unmatched. The CDR3 DNA reads as TGTGCCAGCAGCAAACTAGCGGGGGGCACAGATACGCAGTATTTT. It translates to CASSKLAGGTDTQYF.

V is TRBV9 and J is TRBJ2-1; 8 bases are a match to TRBD2. Per the germline V gene, CDR1 is SGDLS and CDR2 is YYNGEE. After removal of 0 bases from V and 5 bases from J, the junction contained 10 bases not matched to a gene. The CDR3 sequence is 17 residues long. CDR3: CASSVAPSGSSHNEQFF. Written as DNA, the CDR3 is TGTGCCAGCAGCGTAGCTCCCAGCGGGAGTTCCCACAATGAGCAGTTCTTC. The whole variable domain, remainder taken from reference TRBV9 and TRBJ2-1, is DSGVTQTPKHLITATGQRVTLRCSPRSGDLSVYWYQQSLDQGLQFLIQYYNGEERAKGNILERFSAQQFPDLHSELNLSSLELGDSALYFCASSVAPSGSSHNEQFFGPGTRLTVL.

At least ten counts were recorded for this clonotype. The CDR3 here is CASSYTRETQYF. CDR3 nucleotide sequence: TGTGCCAGCAGCTATACAAGAGAGACCCAGTACTTC. This chain links TRBV7-2 with TRBJ2-5; D gene unclear. The CDR3 contains 12 residues. Germline V CDR1 and CDR2: SGHTA, FQGNSA. V was clipped by 4 bases and J by 4 bases, with 7 bases between them.

This clonotype was observed a few times. The genes are TRBV20-1 and TRBJ1-2; 8 nucleotides line up with TRBD1. J lost 4 bases, V lost 4 bases, and 8 bases had no gene match. Germline V gives CDR1 DFQATT, CDR2 SNEGSKA (reference sequence). This CDR3 has 14 amino acids. CDR3 nucleotides: TGCAGTGCTAAATCGTCCGGGACAGGCTATGGCTACACCTTC. Translating it yields CSAKSSGTGYGYTF.

V gene TRBV4-1 combines with J gene TRBJ2-4; a possible D gene is TRBD1 (5 bases). V was shortened by 0 bases and J by 1 base, with 13 bases between the two germline ends. This CDR3 comprises 17 residues. Germline loops: CDR1 MGHRA, CDR2 YSYEKL. The CDR3 here is CASSQDWQGKAKNIQYF. CDR3 sequence (DNA): TGCGCCAGCAGCCAAGATTGGCAGGGCAAGGCCAAAAACATTCAGTACTTC.

Of note for this clonotype: At one boundary the junction diverges from the germline segment, which might be a read error. This CDR3 is CASSSDPSDEQYF. DNA of the CDR3: TGTGCCAGCAGCTCTGATCCCTCCGACGAGCAGTACTTC. The chain links TRBV7-2 to TRBJ2-7; no definite D call. This CDR3 has 13 residues. The germline V gene encodes CDR1 SGHTA and CDR2 FQGNSA.

This clonotype was found a few times. The chain recombines TRBV4-1 with TRBJ2-1, with 12 bases aligning to TRBD1. CDR1 MGHRA and CDR2 YSYEKL come from the germline V gene. V trimming: 4 bases; J trimming: 5 bases; junction bases outside the gene matches: 12. The CDR3 is 18 residues long. CDR3 nucleotides: TGCGCCAGCAGCCCCAAAGGGCCGGGACAGGGGGCTCACAATGAGCAGTTCTTC. Its protein is CASSPKGPGQGAHNEQFF.

Many counts were recorded for this clonotype. This CDR3 is CSVLGLAGDTQYF. The CDR3 DNA is TGCAGCGTTCTTGGACTAGCGGGGGATACGCAGTATTTT. The V gene is TRBV29-1, the J gene TRBJ2-3; the match to TRBD2 covers 12 bases. J lost 6 bases, V lost 5 bases, and 3 bases had no gene match. Germline assignment: CDR1 SQVTM and CDR2 ANQGSEA. CDR3 length: 13 amino acids.

As concerns this clonotype: This sequence may be a read error, since a much larger clone differs from it by one base. The V call is TRBV5-1, the J call TRBJ2-7; no firm D call. In germline, CDR1 is SGHRS, CDR2 YFSETQ. This CDR3 comprises 15 residues. The CDR3: CASGFGAPSSYEQYF. Here the CDR3 DNA reads TGCGCCAGCGGCTTTGGAGCCCCTAGCTCCTACGAGCAGTACTTC.

There are a few counts of this clonotype. This chain connects TRBV9 to TRBJ1-1; no clear D gene. In germline, CDR1 is SGDLS, CDR2 YYNGEE. V lost 4 bases, J lost 1 base, and 11 bases lay in between. The CDR3 length is 14 residues. The CDR3 reads CASSSGRANTEAFF. The DNA of the CDR3 is TGTGCCAGCAGCTCGGGGAGGGCGAACACTGAAGCTTTCTTT.

This clonotype showed up just a few times. V is TRBV20-1 and J is TRBJ2-5; 9 positions agree with TRBD2. The CDR3 sequence is 13 residues long. Germline V gene lookup returns CDR1 DFQATT and CDR2 SNEGSKA (reference sequence). Losses at the gene ends were 7 bases for V and 5 bases for J; bases not matched to a gene: 8. CDR3 sequence: CSGRRGRAETQYF. CDR3 nucleotide sequence: TGCAGTGGGCGTCGCGGGAGGGCGGAGACCCAGTACTTC.

The CDR3 protein is CASRIGTYEQYF. CDR3 nucleotides: TGTGCCAGCAGGATCGGCACCTACGAGCAGTACTTC. This rearrangement joins TRBV12-3 or TRBV12-4 to TRBJ2-7, with D hard to call. Trimming removed 6 bases from V and 2 bases from J, with 8 bases in between. The CDR3 loop spans 12 amino acids.

This sequence joins TRBV20-1 and TRBJ2-3, with 15 bases aligning to TRBD2. The ends lost 6 bases at V and 0 bases at J; junction bases unmatched: 10. Germline lookup yields CDR1 DFQATT and CDR2 SNEGSKA (reference sequence). The CDR3 extends over 18 amino acids. CDR3 in amino acids: CSAMGLAGGDMSTDTQYF. CDR3 nucleotides: TGCAGTGCCATGGGACTAGCGGGAGGCGATATGAGCACAGATACGCAGTATTTT.

The chain's CDR3 is CSARPGLAAQETQYF. The CDR3 DNA sequence: TGCAGTGCTAGACCGGGACTAGCAGCTCAAGAGACCCAGTACTTC. The chain has TRBV20-1 and TRBJ2-5, with TRBD2 matching 9 bases. V lost 2 bases, J lost 2 bases, and 6 bases stayed unmatched. The CDR3 consists of 15 residues. The germline V gene encodes CDR1 DFQATT and CDR2 SNEGSKA (reference sequence).

The V gene is TRBV29-1, the J gene TRBJ2-1; unclear D gene. Trimming cost V 1 base and J 6 bases, with 10 bases left between them. Germline V gene lookup returns CDR1 SQVTM and CDR2 ANQGSEA. The length of the CDR3 is 13 residues. Here the CDR3 DNA reads TGCAGCGTTGAAGTACGGATGCCCAATGAGCAGTTCTTC. The encoded protein is CSVEVRMPNEQFF.

CDR3 sequence reads: CASSHGLGTQYF. The CDR3, as DNA: TGTGCCAGCTCACACGGCTTAGGTACGCAGTATTTT. V is TRBV18 and J is TRBJ2-3; D gene uncertain. The CDR3 is 12 amino acids. Trimming took off 4 bases at V and 8 bases at J, with 10 bases between the two ends. Germline CDR1 KGHSH, CDR2 LQKENI.

The chain links TRBV5-1 to TRBJ2-3; 7 bases are a match to TRBD1. The CDR3 runs 15 residues. Germline V lookup: CDR1 SGHRS, CDR2 YFSETQ. V dropped 0 bases and J dropped 5; count of bases not matched to a gene: 6. In DNA form, the CDR3 reads TGCGCCAGCAGCTTGGAAGGGGGCGAGGGAGATACGCAGTATTTT. Translation gives CASSLEGGEGDTQYF.

V gene TRBV12-3 or TRBV12-4 combines with J gene TRBJ2-1; 13 bases are shared with TRBD2. This CDR3 contains 16 residues. V was clipped by 5 bases and J by 9 bases; unmatched bases: 10. For the CDR3, the DNA is TGTGCCAGCAGTCCTGGACTAGCGGGGGTTGGGGGTGAGCAGTTCTTC. This codes for CASSPGLAGVGGEQFF.